The TCR beta chain under discussion was sequenced for a study of CD8 T cells in ankylosing spondylitis. Study-level results: Eight highly homologous variants formed a TCR beta motif that appeared characteristic of ankylosing spondylitis blood.

TCRdb independently ran MiXCR on the 5' RACE reads; one entry per CDR3 protein. The sample shows over 700,000 distinct CDR3 sequences, around 19% of them seen only once. This clonotype was counted only a few times. Antigen: not known. CDR3 length equals 14 residues. Trimming cost V 5 bases and J 6 bases; bases outside gene matches: 7. Germline V lookup: CDR1 MNHEY, CDR2 SMNVEV (reference sequence). Material for sequencing was blood, either unsorted or a sorted T cell fraction (not recorded which). The V and J genes are TRBV27 and TRBJ2-1, with 7 bases matching TRBD2. The TCR sequence derives from a male donor with ankylosing spondylitis. The CDR3 sequence is CASSGLTSLNEQFF. The CDR3 bases are TGTGCCAGCAGTGGACTGACTAGCCTCAATGAGCAGTTCTTC.